These 27 T cell receptor beta chains were all obtained from the same sample, sequenced in a study of T cells in Graves' hyperthyroidism and ophthalmopathy. The TCR beta CDR3 regions underwent amplification using RNA transcripts as the source. The HTBI primer set served for first-round RT-PCR of the TCR CDR3. TCRdb reanalysed the multiplex PCR reads using MiXCR and keeps one entry per CDR3 protein. Of approximately 620,000 distinct CDR3 sequences listed, more than 15% are singletons. Sequenced material: blood. The receptors stem from a woman aged 40 to 55 with Graves' ophthalmopathy.

This clonotype has more than one count but fewer than ten. This chain joins TRBV5-1 and TRBJ2-3; D uncertain. The CDR3 consists of 16 residues. The V end was cut by 3 bases, the J end by 2 bases, with 16 bases between. The V gene's germline CDR1 is SGHRS and CDR2 YFSETQ. DNA of the CDR3: TGCGCCAGCAGCTCCGCCCCTGGGATGTTCACAGATACGCAGTATTTT. It encodes CASSSAPGMFTDTQYF.

The chain is built from TRBV18 and TRBJ2-6, with 10 bases identical to TRBD1. Germline V CDR1 and CDR2: KGHSH, LQKENI. Unmatched junction bases numbered 9, after V lost 3 bases and J lost 4 bases. The CDR3 covers 18 residues. The CDR3 DNA reads as TGTGCCAGCTCACCGTCGCCGGGACAGGGGATCGGGGCCAACGTCCTGACTTTC. Its translation is CASSPSPGQGIGANVLTF.

This CDR3 reads CASRPFQNSPLHF. DNA for the CDR3: TGTGCCAGCAGACCTTTTCAAAATTCACCCCTCCACTTT. The V gene is TRBV16, the J gene TRBJ1-6; D is uncertain. CDR1 is KGHSY, CDR2 FQNENV, per germline. The CDR3 extends over 13 amino acids. V was pared by 6 bases and J by 7 bases, with 10 bases between.

This clonotype was seen at least ten times. The chain has TRBV28 and TRBJ2-3, with D perhaps matching TRBD1 (5 bases). The germline V and J ends were trimmed by 7 bases and 2 bases, with 10 bases remaining between them. Germline V gives CDR1 MDHEN, CDR2 SYDVKM. The length of the CDR3 is 13 residues. CDR3 nucleotides: TGTGCCAGCAAGCTAGGGGCCACAGATACGCAGTATTTT. Encoded protein: CASKLGATDTQYF.

The V gene is TRBV6-1, the J gene TRBJ2-5; TRBD2 is a possible D gene (6 bases). Per the germline V gene, CDR1 is MNHNS and CDR2 is SASEGT. V gave up 2 bases and J gave up 0 bases, with 13 bases separating them. This CDR3 comprises 16 residues. The CDR3 is CASSERFRGNQETQYF. For the CDR3, the DNA is TGTGCCAGCAGTGAAAGGTTTCGGGGGAACCAAGAGACCCAGTACTTC.

This chain links TRBV2 with TRBJ1-4, with D hard to call. The V gene lost 4 bases and the J gene lost 4 bases, with 7 bases spanning the gap. Germline CDR1 SNHLY, CDR2 FYNNEI. The CDR3 has 13 residues. The CDR3 nucleotides are TGTGCCAGCAGTGGGGCCGTTAATGAAAAACTGTTTTTT. Protein: CASSGAVNEKLFF.

This clonotype has only a few counts. The V gene is TRBV11-2, the J gene TRBJ1-5, with a tentative D call TRBD1 (6 bases). The V and J ends lost 5 bases and 2 bases respectively, with 10 bases between them. The CDR3 totals 14 residues. Germline assignment: CDR1 SGHAT and CDR2 FQNNGV. The CDR3, as DNA: TGTGCCAGCAGCGACAGGAACGGCAATCAGCCCCAGCATTTT. This sequence encodes CASSDRNGNQPQHF.

This clonotype was counted ten times or more. The V gene is TRBV28, the J gene TRBJ2-7; TRBD1 aligns across 8 bases. This CDR3 comprises 18 residues. V was clipped by 3 bases and J by 0 bases; unmatched bases: 13. The germline gives CDR1 MDHEN, CDR2 SYDVKM. CDR3 in DNA: TGTGCCAGCAGTTTTCTTTGGGACTTACAGGGGGTCTCCTACGAGCAGTACTTC. Amino acids: CASSFLWDLQGVSYEQYF.

V is TRBV20-1 and J is TRBJ2-7; 7 positions match TRBD1. The CDR3 runs 14 residues. CDR1 is DFQATT and CDR2 is SNEGSKA in the germline V gene (reference sequence). After removal of 5 bases from V and 2 bases from J, the junction contained 9 bases not matched to a gene. CDR3 nucleotides: TGCAGTGCTCGACAGACAGGGCAGACCTACGAGCAGTACTTC. Amino acids: CSARQTGQTYEQYF.

This clonotype occurred many times. This rearrangement joins TRBV12-3 or TRBV12-4 to TRBJ1-3, with unresolved D. CDR3 length: 14 amino acids. Between the trimmed V and J ends, which lost 2 bases and 4 bases, there was a span of 9 bases. The CDR3 sequence: CASSLSGSGNTIYF. As DNA, the CDR3 is TGTGCCAGCAGTTTATCGGGATCCGGAAACACCATATATTTT.

Ten or more counts support this clonotype. The genes are TRBV18 and TRBJ2-2; no clear D gene. CDR1 KGHSH and CDR2 LQKENI come from the germline V gene. The CDR3 is made up of 15 amino acids. V shed 3 bases and J shed 0 bases, with 8 bases lying between them. In DNA, the CDR3 is TGTGCCAGCTCACCCTCCGGTCCGAACACCGGGGAGCTGTTTTTT. This codes for CASSPSGPNTGELFF. The full variable domain, with the rest looked up from reference TRBV18 and TRBJ2-2, is NAGVMQNPRHLVRRRGQEARLRCSPMKGHSHVYWYRQLPEEGLKFMVYLQKENIIDESGMPKERFSAEFPKEGPSILRIQQVVRGDSAAYFCASSPSGPNTGELFFGEGSRLTVL.

This clonotype was seen ten or more times. This chain joins TRBV2 and TRBJ1-6; 8 bases are shared with TRBD1. The germline V gene has CDR1 SNHLY and CDR2 FYNNEI. The V segment lost 5 bases and the J segment 6 bases; nucleotides outside the gene matches: 15. The CDR3 spans 18 residues. As DNA, the CDR3 is TGTGCCAGCAGTAGGGTTGGGGACAGGACGAACGGTAATTCACCCCTCCACTTT. As protein: CASSRVGDRTNGNSPLHF.

The V gene is TRBV20-1, the J gene TRBJ2-5; 7 nucleotides line up with TRBD1. After removal of 4 bases from V and 3 bases from J, the junction contained 5 bases not matched to a gene. This CDR3 has 13 amino acids. Germline CDR1 reads DFQATT; CDR2 reads SNEGSKA (reference sequence). The CDR3 DNA sequence: TGCAGTGCTACAAAGGGACAGAAAGAGACCCAGTACTTC. It yields the protein CSATKGQKETQYF.

This clonotype was counted ten times or more. As DNA, the CDR3 is TGTGCCAGCGGGCGGTTGGGCGGCACTGAAGCTTTCTTT. It codes for CASGRLGGTEAFF. This sequence joins TRBV2 and TRBJ1-1; no definite D call. This CDR3 contains 13 residues. CDR1 is SNHLY and CDR2 is FYNNEI in the germline V gene. Trimming left V 8 bases short and J 4 bases short, with 14 bases between.

This clonotype was counted at least ten times. This sequence joins TRBV2 and TRBJ1-2, with TRBD1 matching 9 bases. Germline V lookup: CDR1 SNHLY, CDR2 FYNNEI. Trimming at V came to 2 bases and at J to 8 bases, leaving 6 bases not matched to a gene. The CDR3 covers 14 residues. The CDR3 nucleotides are TGTGCCAGCAGTGAACAACAGGGGGCTCAAGGCTACACCTTC. Its translation: CASSEQQGAQGYTF.

J is TRBJ1-1 and V is TRBV4-1; D is possibly TRBD1 (6 bases). The CDR3 sequence is 14 residues long. Per germline, CDR1 MGHRA and CDR2 YSYEKL. V gave up 1 base and J gave up 6 bases, with 12 bases separating them. The CDR3 nucleotides read TGCGCCAGCAGCCAAGTGTGGGGGCTTCCTGAAGCTTTCTTT. It specifies CASSQVWGLPEAFF.

The sample holds many counts of this clonotype. V usage is TRBV18 and J usage is TRBJ2-1; D is uncertain. The CDR3 sequence is 15 residues long. The germline CDR1 and CDR2 sequences are KGHSH and LQKENI. Deletions cut 0 bases from V and 2 bases from J, with 8 bases between. CDR3 coding DNA: TGTGCCAGCTCACCACCTACAAATACCTACAATGAGCAGTTCTTC. Its protein product is CASSPPTNTYNEQFF.

Comments on this clonotype: A much larger clone lies a single base off, so this may be a read error. This chain joins TRBV2 and TRBJ2-7; D is undetermined. Germline V CDR1 and CDR2: SNHLY, FYNNEI. CDR3 length: 15 amino acids. The CDR3 here is CASTLTARSSYGQYF. The CDR3, as DNA: TGTGCCAGCACGCTTACCGCCCGGAGCAGCTACGGGCAGTACTTC.

This clonotype was found many times. This sequence joins TRBV12-3 or TRBV12-4 and TRBJ1-1; D ambiguous. The CDR3 covers 13 residues. The V end lost 3 bases, the J end lost 2 bases, and 7 bases lay between the germline ends. CDR3 residues: CASSFPPNTEAFF. CDR3 DNA: TGTGCCAGCAGTTTCCCCCCAAACACTGAAGCTTTCTTT.

The sample holds many counts of this clonotype. This chain connects TRBV3-1 to TRBJ2-5; 7 bases match TRBD1. Per germline, CDR1 LGHDT and CDR2 YNNKEL (reference sequence). This CDR3 is 16 amino acids long. Trimming at V came to 4 bases and at J to 4 bases, leaving 12 bases not matched to a gene. CDR3 coding DNA: TGTGCCAGCAGCCGATTCGGACAGGTTTACCGAGAGACCCAGTACTTC. This encodes CASSRFGQVYRETQYF.

This clonotype was seen at least ten times. The chain carries TRBV5-1 and TRBJ2-1; 8 bases agree with TRBD2. This CDR3 is built from 15 residues. V shed 4 bases, J shed 5 bases, and the junction held 8 bases outside the gene matches. CDR1 is SGHRS, CDR2 YFSETQ, per germline. CDR3 nucleotide sequence: TGCGCCAGCAGCCCCGGGGGGGGGAACCACAATGAGCAGTTCTTC. The encoded protein is CASSPGGGNHNEQFF.

This chain links TRBV5-1 with TRBJ2-3; the D gene is possibly TRBD1 (6 bases). The length of the CDR3 is 13 residues. V gave up 2 bases and J gave up 4 bases, with 8 bases separating them. Germline V gene data show CDR1 as SGHRS and CDR2 as YFSETQ. Written as DNA, the CDR3 is TGCGCCAGCAGCTTAAGACAGGCAGATACGCAGTATTTT. Residues: CASSLRQADTQYF.

This clonotype was counted many times. V is TRBV20-1 and J is TRBJ1-3, with D possibly being TRBD1 (5 bases). The CDR3 is 12 residues long. V was trimmed by 6 bases and J by 4 bases, leaving 10 bases between them. CDR1 is DFQATT and CDR2 is SNEGSKA in the germline V gene (reference sequence). The CDR3 nucleotides read TGCAGTGCCCAGGGTCCGGGAAACACCATATATTTT. This sequence encodes CSAQGPGNTIYF.

This clonotype was counted ten times or more. DNA for the CDR3: TGCGCCAGCAGCCTTCTTGAGCGGGAGCCCTACAATGAGCAGTTCTTC. Translation gives CASSLLEREPYNEQFF. This sequence joins TRBV4-1 and TRBJ2-1, with 8 bases that match TRBD2. Germline V lookup: CDR1 MGHRA, CDR2 YSYEKL. V lost 4 bases to trimming and J lost 2 bases; unmatched junction nucleotides: 7. This CDR3 spans 16 amino acids.

The chain recombines TRBV4-1 with TRBJ1-4; TRBD1 might be the D (5 bases). Trimming pared 3 bases from V and 8 bases from J, leaving 7 bases between. CDR3 length: 12 residues. Germline lookup yields CDR1 MGHRA and CDR2 YSYEKL. DNA of the CDR3: TGCGCCAGCAGCCAGCGACAGGAAAAACTGTTTTTT. Protein sequence: CASSQRQEKLFF.

The genes are TRBV3-1 and TRBJ2-2; D is ambiguous. V shed 2 bases and J shed 4 bases, with 11 bases lying between them. The CDR3 has 15 residues. The V gene's germline CDR1 is LGHDT and CDR2 YNNKEL (reference sequence). The CDR3 spells CASSQSQEGTGELFF. The CDR3, as DNA: TGTGCCAGCAGCCAAAGCCAGGAAGGCACCGGGGAGCTGTTTTTT.

The J gene is TRBJ2-4, the V gene TRBV11-1; a weak D match, TRBD2 (6 bases). Trimming shortened V by 5 bases and J by 4 bases, and 18 bases separated the two germline ends. Per the germline V gene, CDR1 is SGHAT and CDR2 is FQDESV (reference sequence). CDR3 length equals 16 residues. In DNA form, the CDR3 reads TGTGCCAGCAGCGGATGGGGAGGTCGGGGGAAAAACATTCAGTACTTC. It specifies CASSGWGGRGKNIQYF.